The clone carrying this T cell receptor beta chain has a handful of counts. The antigen is unknown. These donors were members of the 120-subject validation cohort, a group separate from the approximately 670-subject first cohort. These data originate in a study of cytomegalovirus exposure and HLA in healthy donors. General observations from the study: Rarity characterized most TCR sequences, yet some public TCRs appeared in many donors. In vitro checks showed that three CMV-associated chains really do target CMV antigens.

Sequencing used immunoSEQ multiplex PCR; TCRdb keeps in-frame clones, though not all of them. The profile shows over 200,000 clones, 80% to 90% of them singletons. From germline, CDR1 is KGHSH and CDR2 LQKENI. The CDR3 is 14 amino acids. V was pared by 0 bases and J by 2 bases, with 8 bases between. This sequence was found in a woman under 30 in good health and CMV-seropositive. Material for sequencing was PBMCs. This sequence joins TRBV18 and TRBJ2-7; no reliable D call. Here the CDR3 DNA reads TGTGCCAGCTCACCACCGTCCCAGGCCTACGAGCAGTACTTC. This translates into CASSPPSQAYEQYF.